A single sample gave rise to the 3 T cell receptor beta chains below, sequenced in a study of OX40 agonist ivuxolimab in advanced cancers. The protocol was immunoSEQ multiplex PCR, while the TCRdb copy is restricted to in-frame clones and leaves out a portion. The sample has around 50,000 clones, approximately 71% seen once. The material sequenced was CD4+ or CD8+ T cells sorted from blood, taken in a trial of the OX40 agonist ivuxolimab. These receptors were taken from an adult with an advanced solid tumor such as melanoma, head and neck, liver or kidney cancer.

The chain joins TRBV18 to TRBJ1-1; D perhaps matches TRBD1 (6 bases). Deletions cut 2 bases from V and 0 bases from J, with 13 bases between. CDR1 is KGHSH, CDR2 LQKENI, per germline. The CDR3 spans 16 residues. DNA for the CDR3: TGTGCCAGCTCACCAGAAGCAGGGGCCTTGAACACTGAAGCTTTCTTT. It specifies CASSPEAGALNTEAFF.

The rearrangement uses TRBV5-1 and TRBJ2-3; D is undetermined. V shed 0 bases and J shed 3 bases, with 8 bases lying between them. The CDR3 extends over 14 amino acids. From germline, CDR1 is SGHRS and CDR2 YFSETQ. The CDR3 here is CASSLGHSTDTQYF. CDR3 coding DNA: TGCGCCAGCAGCTTGGGACATTCAACAGATACGCAGTATTTT.

This rearrangement joins TRBV4-1 to TRBJ1-5, with D tentatively TRBD1 (5 bases). The CDR3 runs to 14 residues. Germline loops: CDR1 MGHRA, CDR2 YSYEKL. The V gene lost 5 bases and the J gene lost 3 bases, with 11 bases spanning the gap. The CDR3 coding sequence is TGCGCCAGCAGCTCCGGACACTTCAATCAGCCCCAGCATTTT. Amino acid sequence: CASSSGHFNQPQHF.